This TCR beta chain derives from a study of human T cells and chemical hapten exposure. Study conclusions and caveats: TCRs at high frequency, those above 1 in 1000, did not change with DPC sensitization.

In regard to this clonotype: Its antigen is still unknown. A junction boundary mismatches the germline segment, possibly from a read error.

As the library was built, unique molecular identifiers were attached to individual cDNA molecules. TCRdb processed the RACE reads anew with MiXCR; each CDR3 protein has one entry. The table includes more than 150,000 distinct CDR3 sequences, approximately 29% detected once. Time point described: pre-sensitization, week 0. Treatment indicated: therapeutic diphenylcyclopropenone sensitization with weekly scalp DPC. This CDR3 contains 16 residues. CDR1 and CDR2 (germline): SNHLY, FYNNEI. Sequencing used whole blood, obtained in connection with sensitization to the hapten diphenylcyclopropenone (DPC). The source is a woman between 25 and 40 years old with alopecia areata. Some clones in this sample may be carry-over from other donors' samples. The gene calls are TRBV2 and TRBJ2-1, with TRBD2 identical over 11 bases. The CDR3 nucleotides read TGTGCCAGCAGCGATAGCGGGGGGGCTTCCTTCAATGAGCAGTTCTTC. This translates into CASSDSGGASFNEQFF.